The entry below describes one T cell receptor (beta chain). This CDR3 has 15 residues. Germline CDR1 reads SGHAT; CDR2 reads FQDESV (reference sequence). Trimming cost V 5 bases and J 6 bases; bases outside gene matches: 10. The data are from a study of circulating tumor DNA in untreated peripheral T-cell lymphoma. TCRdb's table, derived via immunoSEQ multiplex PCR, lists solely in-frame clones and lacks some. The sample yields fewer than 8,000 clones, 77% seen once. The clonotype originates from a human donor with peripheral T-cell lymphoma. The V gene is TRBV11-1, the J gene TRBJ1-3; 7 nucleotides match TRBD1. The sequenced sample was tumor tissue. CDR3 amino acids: CASSRLTGIENTIYF. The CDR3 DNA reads TGTGCCAGCAGCAGACTGACAGGGATTGAAAACACCATATATTTT.